What follows describes a single TCR beta chain. The data originate from a study of blood T cell repertoires in COVID-19. Germline V gives CDR1 SGHRS, CDR2 YFSETQ. Deletions cut 0 bases from V and 0 bases from J, with 4 bases between. This CDR3 has 15 amino acids. Libraries were prepared by immunoSEQ multiplex PCR; TCRdb keeps only in-frame clonotypes and omits some of them. This table has some 260,000 clones, about 80% appearing once. V and J are TRBV5-1 and TRBJ2-6, with D unresolved. Sequencing used peripheral blood. The TCR was taken from a woman older than 75 with acute or convalescent COVID-19. DNA for the CDR3: TGCGCCAGCAGCTTGGCGGGCTCTGGGGCCAACGTCCTGACTTTC. Amino acids: CASSLAGSGANVLTF.